Shown below are 15 T cell receptor beta chains from a single sample sequenced in a study of blood T cell repertoires in COVID-19. TCRdb's copy holds only in-frame clones and misses some; the assay was immunoSEQ multiplex PCR. This sample carries 270,000 or so clones, roughly 90% of them seen once, and the ten largest clones take 0.85% to 0.95%. The sample comprised peripheral blood. The receptors originated from a woman aged 35 to 49 who had recovered from COVID-19.

The genes are TRBV5-1 and TRBJ2-5; 7 bases match TRBD2. Germline CDR1 reads SGHRS; CDR2 reads YFSETQ. CDR3 length equals 15 residues. V lost 0 bases and J lost 5; bases outside the gene matches: 7. The CDR3 DNA reads TGCGCCAGCAGCTTGGGGCGGGAGAGACGGGAGACCCAGTACTTC. This codes for CASSLGRERRETQYF. The variable domain in full, completed from reference TRBV5-1 and TRBJ2-5, reads KAGVTQTPRYLIKTRGQQVTLSCSPISGHRSVSWYQQTPGQGLQFLFEYFSETQRNKGNFPGRFSGRQFSNSRSEMNVSTLELGDSALYLCASSLGRERRETQYFGPGTRLLVL.

The rearrangement joins TRBV12-3 or TRBV12-4 to TRBJ1-1; D gene uncertain. The CDR3 sequence is 12 residues long. Trimming shortened V by 10 bases and J by 4 bases, and 13 bases separated the two germline ends. The CDR3 DNA sequence: TGTGCCACCTCACCCGGGAGCACTGAAGCTTTCTTT. Translation gives CATSPGSTEAFF.

This chain uses TRBV27 with TRBJ1-6, with TRBD1 matching over 9 bases. The CDR3 sequence is 18 residues long. J lost 0 bases, V lost 5 bases, and 8 bases had no gene match. Germline V lookup: CDR1 MNHEY, CDR2 SMNVEV (reference sequence). Here the CDR3 reads CASSLGQGTLSYNSPLHF. CDR3 in DNA: TGTGCCAGCAGTCTTGGACAGGGGACCCTCTCCTATAATTCACCCCTCCACTTT.

J is TRBJ2-1 and V is TRBV6-5; 7 bases agree with TRBD1. Germline V gene sequence: CDR1 MNHEY, CDR2 SVGAGI. The CDR3 is 14 amino acids. Trimming took 6 bases from V and 4 from J; bases not matched to a gene: 6. The CDR3 loop is CASRIGDSYNEQFF. The DNA for the CDR3 is TGTGCCAGCAGAATCGGGGACAGTTACAATGAGCAGTTCTTC.

The chain couples TRBV27 to TRBJ1-2, with D possibly being TRBD1 (6 bases). V gave up 5 bases and J gave up 5 bases, with 18 bases separating them. The CDR3 contains 15 residues. The germline gives CDR1 MNHEY, CDR2 SMNVEV (reference sequence). CDR3 bases: TGTGCCAGCAGTCCCGCAGGGGCCGGATTATATGGCTACACCTTC. Residues: CASSPAGAGLYGYTF.

This clone has a single count. The chain employs TRBV3-1 (or the pseudogene TRBV3-2) and TRBJ2-1; 9 bases fit TRBD2. The CDR3 spans 13 residues. Trimming removed 5 bases from V and 10 bases from J; junction bases left unmatched: 6. Germline CDR1 LGHDT, CDR2 YNNKEL (reference sequence). This CDR3 reads CASSVRGLAEQFF. The CDR3 nucleotides are TGTGCCAGCAGCGTTCGCGGACTAGCGGAGCAGTTCTTC.

This clone is a singleton in its sample. The chain links TRBV6-1 to TRBJ2-1; 8 bases match TRBD2. Trimming took 2 bases from V and 10 from J; bases not matched to a gene: 10. CDR3 length: 15 residues. Per germline, CDR1 MNHNS and CDR2 SASEGT. The CDR3 spells CASSEHGTSTREQFF. The CDR3 DNA reads as TGTGCCAGCAGTGAACACGGGACTAGTACGAGGGAGCAGTTCTTC.

The chain carries TRBV2 and TRBJ2-2; the match to TRBD2 covers 9 bases. V gave up 5 bases and J gave up 4 bases; unmatched junction bases: 5. This CDR3 region has 15 residues. Germline V gives CDR1 SNHLY, CDR2 FYNNEI. The CDR3 nucleotides read TGTGCCAGCAGTCGGGCGGGAGGGGGCACCGGGGAGCTGTTTTTT. Residues: CASSRAGGGTGELFF.

The V call is TRBV5-1, the J call TRBJ2-7; 9 bases align to TRBD2. The germline gives CDR1 SGHRS, CDR2 YFSETQ. The CDR3 sequence is 14 residues long. With V trimmed by 4 bases and J by 2 bases, 4 bases remained unmatched. The DNA of the CDR3 is TGCGCCAGCAGCCCCGCTAGCGGGACCTACGAGCAGTACTTC. Its translation: CASSPASGTYEQYF.

The chain joins TRBV18 to TRBJ2-2, with 11 bases aligning to TRBD1. J was trimmed by 0 bases and V by 3 bases; bases with no gene match: 9. This CDR3 has 19 amino acids. Per the germline V gene, CDR1 is KGHSH and CDR2 is LQKENI. The CDR3 here is CASSPEWDRGSPNTGELFF. The CDR3 bases are TGTGCCAGCTCACCGGAGTGGGACAGGGGGTCCCCGAACACCGGGGAGCTGTTTTTT.

The chain uses TRBV10-1 and TRBJ2-3; D uncertain. In germline, CDR1 is WNHNN, CDR2 SYGVQD (reference sequence). This CDR3 contains 14 residues. V was cut by 2 bases and J by 1 base, with 7 bases left in between. CDR3 sequence (DNA): TGCGCCAGCAGTGAGGCCGCGGGCACAGATACGCAGTATTTT. Translated: CASSEAAGTDTQYF.

The rearrangement joins TRBV28 to TRBJ2-1; D may be TRBD1 (6 bases). Germline values: CDR1 MDHEN, CDR2 SYDVKM. V was clipped by 6 bases and J by 4 bases, with 13 bases between them. This CDR3 region has 14 residues. CDR3 nucleotide sequence: TGTGCCAGCAGCCTCAGGGGTTCGTACAATGAGCAGTTCTTC. Its protein is CASSLRGSYNEQFF.

V and J are TRBV10-3 and TRBJ1-2, with a tentative D call TRBD1 (5 bases). CDR1 and CDR2 from the germline V gene are ENHRY and SYGVKD. This CDR3 spans 15 amino acids. V lost 4 bases, J lost 1 base, and 13 bases lay in between. The CDR3, as DNA: TGTGCCATCAGTGCAACAGGCCGAGATAACTATGGCTACACCTTC. Its translation is CAISATGRDNYGYTF.

The chain links TRBV25-1 to TRBJ2-3; 13 positions match TRBD2. This CDR3 is 16 amino acids long. The germline gives CDR1 MGHDK, CDR2 SYGVNS. With 5 bases clipped from V and 6 bases from J, the junction kept 8 bases outside the gene matches. The DNA of the CDR3 is TGTGCCAGCAGTCTGGGACTAGCGGGACTTCTGGATACGCAGTATTTT. Translation gives CASSLGLAGLLDTQYF.

The chain links TRBV29-1 to TRBJ1-5; D perhaps matches TRBD1 (5 bases). The CDR3 covers 14 residues. CDR1 is SQVTM and CDR2 is ANQGSEA in the germline V gene. Trimming took 6 bases from V and 2 from J, leaving 14 bases between them. Written as DNA, the CDR3 is TGCAGCGTGGGGGGAGGGAGCGGCAATCAGCCCCAGCATTTT. Translated: CSVGGGSGNQPQHF.